The entry below gives a single T cell receptor (beta chain) sequence along with its context. Its antigen is not known. The CDR3 covers 13 residues. V was trimmed by 2 bases and J by 5 bases, leaving 9 bases between them. CDR1 SNHLY and CDR2 FYNNEI come from the germline V gene. This entry belongs to a study of OX40 agonist ivuxolimab in advanced cancers. General study points: CD8+ T cells showed, on average, more clonal expansion than CD4+ cells.

Method: immunoSEQ multiplex PCR; TCRdb's copy keeps in-frame clones and lacks some. The repertoire holds more than 45,000 clones, around 77% seen once, with 2.6% in the top ten. The source was CD4+ or CD8+ T cells sorted from blood, collected in a trial of the OX40 agonist ivuxolimab. The TCR was taken from an adult with an advanced solid tumor such as melanoma, head and neck, liver or kidney cancer. The rearrangement uses TRBV2 and TRBJ1-1, with D perhaps matching TRBD1 (5 bases). The CDR3 coding sequence is TGTGCCAGCAGTGAATTGGGGGAGACTGAAGCTTTCTTT. It encodes CASSELGETEAFF.